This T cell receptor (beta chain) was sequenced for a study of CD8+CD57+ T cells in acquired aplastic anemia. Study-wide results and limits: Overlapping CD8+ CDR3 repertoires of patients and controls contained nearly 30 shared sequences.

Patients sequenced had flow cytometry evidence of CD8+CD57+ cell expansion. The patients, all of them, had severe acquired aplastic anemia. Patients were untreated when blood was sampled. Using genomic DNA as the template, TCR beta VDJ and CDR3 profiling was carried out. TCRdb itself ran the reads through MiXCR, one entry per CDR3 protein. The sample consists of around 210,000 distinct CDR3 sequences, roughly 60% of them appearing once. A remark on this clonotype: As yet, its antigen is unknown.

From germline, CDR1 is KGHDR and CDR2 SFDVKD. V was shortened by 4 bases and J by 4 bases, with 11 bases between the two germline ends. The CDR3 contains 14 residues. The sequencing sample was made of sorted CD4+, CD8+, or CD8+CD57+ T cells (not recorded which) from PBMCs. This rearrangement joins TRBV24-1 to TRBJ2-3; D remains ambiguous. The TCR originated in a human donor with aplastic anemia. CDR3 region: CATSDSSRADTQYF. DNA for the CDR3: TGTGCCACCAGTGACTCATCTAGAGCAGATACGCAGTATTTT.